A selection of T cell receptor beta chains follows, all from one sample in a study of vaccination and CD4 T cells after COVID-19. Their specific antigens are unknown. TCRdb called the PCR reads again in MiXCR, with one record for every CDR3 protein. The sample includes under 25,000 distinct CDR3 sequences, about a third of them seen just once. This specimen consisted of CD4+ T cells from blood, cultured in vitro, obtained about 7 months after SARS-CoV-2 vaccination. Receptor source: a human donor who had recovered from COVID-19. The CDR3 runs from the conserved cysteine through the conserved F or W. D genes are given only for firm matches. Where a row states a size, it is once, few, many or the class of an expanded clone; other rows omit it.

clone_size	d_call	v_call	j_call	cdr3_aa	cdr3_nt
few	-	TRBV20-1	TRBJ2-7	CSGAGDSGYEQYF	TGCAGTGGTGCGGGCGACAGTGGCTACGAGCAGTACTTC
-	TRBD1	TRBV4-2	TRBJ1-2	CASSHPDRENYGYTF	TGTGCCAGCAGCCACCCGGACAGGGAGAACTATGGCTACACCTTC
-	-	TRBV20-1	TRBJ1-2	CSARTVSSGYTF	TGCAGTGCTCGGACAGTAAGCAGTGGCTACACCTTC
-	-	TRBV6-2/TRBV6-3	TRBJ2-6	CASSPRGSGANVLTF	TGTGCCAGCAGTCCGCGGGGATCCGGGGCCAACGTCCTGACTTTC
once	-	TRBV28	TRBJ2-1	CASRDREGRLNEQFF	TGTGCCAGCAGAGACAGGGAGGGGAGGCTCAATGAGCAGTTCTTC
few	TRBD1	TRBV7-9	TRBJ1-1	CASSPGDREVTEAFF	TGTGCCAGCAGCCCAGGGGACAGGGAGGTCACTGAAGCTTTCTTT
few	-	TRBV7-2	TRBJ2-1	CASSPPDWRSYNEQFF	TGTGCCAGCAGCCCGCCGGACTGGAGATCCTACAATGAGCAGTTCTTC
few	-	TRBV7-2	TRBJ2-5	CASSSILEETQYF	TGTGCCAGCAGCTCAATTCTAGAAGAGACCCAGTACTTC
few	-	TRBV20-1	TRBJ1-1	CSAQMGGPYTEAFF	TGCAGTGCCCAGATGGGGGGGCCGTACACTGAAGCTTTCTTT
-	TRBD2	TRBV6-1	TRBJ2-3	CASSERVAGAGDTQYF	TGTGCCAGCAGTGAAAGGGTAGCGGGAGCAGGGGATACGCAGTATTTT
-	-	TRBV7-7	TRBJ2-5	CASSSWDQETQYF	TGTGCTAGCAGCTCCTGGGACCAAGAGACCCAGTACTTC
few	TRBD1	TRBV7-9	TRBJ1-6	CASRGTGGENSPLHF	TGTGCCAGCAGGGGGACAGGGGGGGAAAATTCACCCCTCCACTTT
few	-	TRBV27	TRBJ2-5	CASSSGADQETQYF	TGTGCCAGCAGTTCGGGAGCGGACCAAGAGACCCAGTACTTC
few	-	TRBV7-2	TRBJ2-1	CASSTRTDNEQFF	TGTGCCAGCAGCACCCGGACAGACAATGAGCAGTTCTTC